The source of this TCR beta chain is a study of regulatory T cells in long-lasting Graves disease. Study-level points and caveats: Public clonotype sharing was higher in persistent than newly diagnosed patients. Lower TCR diversity characterized persistent Graves' patients relative to newly diagnosed patients.

This clonotype was found many times. The antigen is not known. The time point here: newly diagnosed GD, antithyroid drugs for less than 3 months. The TCR library was prepared using RNA isolated from PBMCs. Construction of the TCR beta libraries employed iRepertoire HTBI primers in conjunction with Arm-PCR of CDR3 regions. TCRdb re-called the multiplex PCR reads through MiXCR, storing one row per CDR3 protein. Here the sample spans about 220,000 distinct CDR3 sequences, roughly a fifth being singletons. These data were also filed under a second study, of T cells in Graves' hyperthyroidism and ophthalmopathy. That work contributes: The majority of expanded thyroid clonotypes above 0.001 also appeared in blood.

The sequence was obtained from a woman aged 25 to 39 with Graves disease. The specimen was peripheral blood mononuclear cells (PBMCs), collected at new diagnosis, from a patient treated with antithyroid drugs.

CDR3 sequence reads: CASSLGNGGRYEQYF. The CDR3 coding sequence is TGTGCCAGCAGTTTAGGAAACGGGGGAAGGTACGAGCAGTACTTC. This chain connects TRBV27 to TRBJ2-7; a weak D match, TRBD2 (6 bases). The CDR3 length is 15 residues. Trimming cost V 2 bases and J 4 bases, with 15 bases left between them. Germline V gene sequence: CDR1 MNHEY, CDR2 SMNVEV (reference sequence).